The 20 T cell receptor beta chains below come from one sample, sequenced in a study of beta chain features in type 1 diabetes. TCRB transcripts that were expressed got sequenced, as all of the isolated RNA had been reverse transcribed. This table comes from immunoSEQ multiplex PCR, and its TCRdb copy is limited to in-frame clones, with some not included. The sample contains hundreds of thousands of clones, 17% of which appear only once. The sequencing sample was made of naive CD4+ T cells from blood. These receptor sequences come from a young woman in good health.

This clone was observed a handful of times. The rearrangement joins TRBV29-1 to TRBJ2-7, with unresolved D. The CDR3 has 16 residues. V lost 0 bases and J lost 1, with 16 bases in between. CDR1 and CDR2 from the germline V gene are SQVTM and ANQGSEA. DNA for the CDR3: TGCAGCGTTGAAGACCCCGGCCTTATGGGGTCCTACGAGCAGTACTTC. Its protein is CSVEDPGLMGSYEQYF.

This clone was found a few times. This chain links TRBV7-2 with TRBJ2-5; 9 nucleotides line up with TRBD1. The germline V gene encodes CDR1 SGHTA and CDR2 FQGNSA. Trimming removed 4 bases from V and 3 bases from J; junction bases left unmatched: 6. The CDR3 totals 15 residues. The CDR3 DNA reads as TGTGCCAGCAGCTCCGGGACAGGGCCGAAAGAGACCCAGTACTTC. This gives the protein CASSSGTGPKETQYF. The full variable domain, with the rest looked up from reference TRBV7-2 and TRBJ2-5, is GAGVSQSPSNKVTEKGKDVELRCDPISGHTALYWYRQSLGQGLEFLIYFQGNSAPDKSGLPSDRFSAERTGGSVSTLTIQRTQQEDSAVYLCASSSGTGPKETQYFGPGTRLLVL.

The chain carries TRBV10-2 and TRBJ1-1; D unclear. CDR3 length: 14 residues. Germline CDR1 reads WSHSY; CDR2 reads SAAADI. V was trimmed by 5 bases and J by 4 bases, leaving 14 bases between them. The CDR3 sequence is CASSQTGGGTEAFF. For the CDR3, the DNA is TGCGCCAGCAGTCAGACGGGTGGAGGCACTGAAGCTTTCTTT.

The chain joins TRBV21-1 to TRBJ2-1; the D call of TRBD1 is as the table states it, not checked on the DNA. TRBV21-1 counts as a pseudogene. This CDR3 is 17 amino acids long. The CDR3 nucleotides are TGTGCCAGCAGCAAATTATCCGGGACAGGGCCCTACAATGAGCAGTTCTTC. Translation: CASSKLSGTGPYNEQFF.

This clone has only a few counts. This chain links TRBV28 with TRBJ2-7, with 7 bases that match TRBD1. The CDR3 covers 14 residues. The germline CDR1 and CDR2 sequences are MDHEN and SYDVKM. V lost 5 bases and J lost 2; bases outside the gene matches: 6. CDR3 protein: CASSRQGRAYEQYF. The CDR3 region has the DNA TGTGCCAGCAGTCGACAGGGTCGGGCCTACGAGCAGTACTTC. The variable domain in full, completed from reference TRBV28 and TRBJ2-7, reads DVKVTQSSRYLVKRTGEKVFLECVQDMDHENMFWYRQDPGLGLRLIYFSYDVKMKEKGDIPEGYSVSREKKERFSLILESASTNQTSMYLCASSRQGRAYEQYFGPGTRLTVT.

This chain connects TRBV7-2 to TRBJ1-2, with 8 bases matching TRBD1. The J segment lost 4 bases and the V segment lost 1 base, leaving 14 bases of the junction unmatched. The CDR3 extends over 18 amino acids. Germline V CDR1 and CDR2: SGHTA, FQGNSA. CDR3 sequence (DNA): TGTGCCAGCAGCTTAGTCGGTGGTCCGGGACAGGTGTCCTATGGCTACACCTTC. Translating gives CASSLVGGPGQVSYGYTF. Supplemented by reference TRBV7-2 and TRBJ1-2, the full variable domain reads GAGVSQSPSNKVTEKGKDVELRCDPISGHTALYWYRQSLGQGLEFLIYFQGNSAPDKSGLPSDRFSAERTGGSVSTLTIQRTQQEDSAVYLCASSLVGGPGQVSYGYTFGSGTRLTVV.

The chain combines TRBV6-5 with TRBJ2-1; TRBD2 aligns across 7 bases. Germline CDR1 is MNHEY and CDR2 is SVGAGI. The CDR3 runs to 13 residues. The J segment lost 5 bases and the V segment lost 10 bases, leaving 8 bases of the junction unmatched. The CDR3 spells CAIVAGNNNEQFF. The CDR3 bases are TGTGCCATCGTAGCGGGCAACAACAATGAGCAGTTCTTC.

The sample holds a few counts of this clone. This rearrangement joins TRBV6-6 to TRBJ2-5; the match to TRBD2 covers 8 bases. The V gene end was trimmed by 4 bases and the J gene end by 5 bases; junction bases not matched to a gene: 9. This CDR3 is built from 15 residues. Looked up from germline, CDR1 is MNHNY and CDR2 is SVGAGI (reference sequence). The CDR3 spells CASSSPGTSGETQYF. CDR3 coding DNA: TGTGCCAGCAGTTCCCCCGGGACTAGTGGGGAGACCCAGTACTTC.

This clone has only a few counts. This chain uses TRBV7-6 with TRBJ2-5; 8 nucleotides match TRBD2. Germline CDR1 SGHVS, CDR2 FNYEAQ. The CDR3 totals 17 residues. After removal of 1 base from V and 5 bases from J, the junction contained 12 bases not matched to a gene. This chain's CDR3 is CASSLGSGTSGRETQYF. The DNA for the CDR3 is TGTGCCAGCAGCTTAGGGTCTGGCACTAGCGGCCGGGAGACCCAGTACTTC.

A few counts support this clone. An end of the junction does not agree with germline; a read error may underlie this. This sequence joins TRBV15 and TRBJ2-1; 7 positions match TRBD1. The V gene's germline CDR1 is LNHNV and CDR2 YYDKDF (reference sequence). The CDR3 runs to 15 residues. CDR3 in DNA: TGTGCCACCAGGAGAGGGGGACAGACCTACAATGAGCAGTTCTTC. It is translated as CATRRGGQTYNEQFF.

The chain uses TRBV28 and TRBJ1-2; perhaps TRBD1 as D (6 bases). Trimming left V 4 bases short and J 7 bases short, with 13 bases between. The CDR3 spans 13 residues. Germline lookup yields CDR1 MDHEN and CDR2 SYDVKM. CDR3 in amino acids: CASSSSGAFGYTF. CDR3 DNA: TGTGCCAGCAGTTCCTCGGGGGCATTTGGCTACACCTTC.

This clone came up a few times. This chain connects TRBV27 to TRBJ1-5; 8 positions match TRBD1. The V segment lost 4 bases and the J segment 9 bases; nucleotides outside the gene matches: 8. CDR1 is MNHEY and CDR2 is SMNVEV in the germline V gene (reference sequence). This CDR3 is built from 14 residues. The CDR3 region is CASSSRTGTGPQHF. CDR3 DNA: TGTGCCAGCAGTTCGAGGACAGGGACGGGGCCCCAGCATTTT.

The chain uses TRBV28 and TRBJ2-1; 7 bases agree with TRBD1. Germline loops: CDR1 MDHEN, CDR2 SYDVKM. The CDR3 has 13 residues. V trimming: 3 bases; J trimming: 7 bases; junction bases outside the gene matches: 3. CDR3 in amino acids: CASSFVQGNEQFF. In DNA form, the CDR3 reads TGTGCCAGCAGTTTCGTACAGGGGAATGAGCAGTTCTTC.

The rearrangement joins TRBV29-1 to TRBJ2-1; D is undetermined. Germline V gives CDR1 SQVTM, CDR2 ANQGSEA. The CDR3 totals 13 residues. The V end was cut by 7 bases, the J end by 6 bases, with 16 bases between. Here the CDR3 reads CSAKSSRPNEQFF. For the CDR3, the DNA is TGCAGCGCCAAATCGTCGCGGCCCAATGAGCAGTTCTTC.

The V and J genes are TRBV7-9 and TRBJ2-3; 9 nucleotides agree with TRBD2. With 5 bases clipped from V and 0 bases from J, the junction kept 3 bases outside the gene matches. Germline V gene lookup returns CDR1 SEHNR and CDR2 FQNEAQ (reference sequence). The CDR3 covers 15 residues. The DNA of the CDR3 is TGTGCCAGCAGCGGACTAGCGTTAAGCACAGATACGCAGTATTTT. This gives the protein CASSGLALSTDTQYF.

The chain couples TRBV11-2 to TRBJ2-2; D not resolved. Trimming stripped 1 base from V and 3 bases from J, with 9 bases between. The CDR3 consists of 15 residues. Germline loops: CDR1 SGHAT, CDR2 FQNNGV. This chain's CDR3 is CASSLGTAYTGELFF. DNA of the CDR3: TGTGCCAGCAGCTTAGGGACCGCTTACACCGGGGAGCTGTTTTTT.

V usage is TRBV21-1 and J usage is TRBJ2-7; TRBD1 is the table's D call, not checked against the DNA. TRBV21-1 is recorded as a pseudogene. The CDR3 totals 13 residues. The DNA for the CDR3 is TGTGCCACCACCCGGGACACGACCTACGAGCAGTACTTC. Translating it yields CATTRDTTYEQYF.

The chain links TRBV25-1 to TRBJ2-1; 14 bases align to TRBD2. The CDR3 has 14 amino acids. The J segment lost 9 bases and the V segment lost 6 bases, leaving 4 bases of the junction unmatched. Germline V CDR1 and CDR2: MGHDK, SYGVNS. The CDR3 coding sequence is TGTGCCAGCAGGACTAGCGGGAGGGGGGGTGAGCAGTTCTTC. Translated: CASRTSGRGGEQFF. The whole variable domain, remainder taken from reference TRBV25-1 and TRBJ2-1, is EADIYQTPRYLVIGTGKKITLECSQTMGHDKMYWYQQDPGMELHLIHYSYGVNSTEKGDLSSESTVSRIRTEHFPLTLESARPSHTSQYLCASRTSGRGGEQFFGPGTRLTVL.

This chain connects TRBV18 to TRBJ2-2; 8 nucleotides line up with TRBD2. The trim removed 3 bases at V and 4 bases at J, leaving 7 bases unmatched. CDR3 length: 16 amino acids. Germline-derived CDR1 and CDR2 are KGHSH and LQKENI. The CDR3 DNA is TGTGCCAGCTCACCCGGCCCCGGGACTAGCACCGGGGAGCTGTTTTTT. Protein sequence: CASSPGPGTSTGELFF.

A few counts support this clone. This rearrangement joins TRBV5-6 to TRBJ2-3; 7 nucleotides align to TRBD1. Per the germline V gene, CDR1 is SGHDT and CDR2 is YYEEEE. CDR3 length: 16 amino acids. Trimming at V came to 4 bases and at J to 0 bases, leaving 8 bases not matched to a gene. CDR3 residues: CASSPRGPLSTDTQYF. Written as DNA, the CDR3 is TGTGCCAGCAGCCCGAGGGGGCCTCTTAGCACAGATACGCAGTATTTT.